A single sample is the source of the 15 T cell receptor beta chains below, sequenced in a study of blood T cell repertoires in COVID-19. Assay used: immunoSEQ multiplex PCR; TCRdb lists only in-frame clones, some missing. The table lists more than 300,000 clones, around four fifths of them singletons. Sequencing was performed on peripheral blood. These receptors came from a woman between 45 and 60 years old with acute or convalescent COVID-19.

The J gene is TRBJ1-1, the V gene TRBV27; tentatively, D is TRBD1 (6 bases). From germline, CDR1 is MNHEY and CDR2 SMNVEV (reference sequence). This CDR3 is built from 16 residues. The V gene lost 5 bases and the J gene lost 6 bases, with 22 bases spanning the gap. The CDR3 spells CASSPSGQGLLAEAFF. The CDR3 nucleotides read TGTGCCAGCAGTCCTTCGGGACAAGGGTTGCTCGCTGAAGCTTTCTTT.

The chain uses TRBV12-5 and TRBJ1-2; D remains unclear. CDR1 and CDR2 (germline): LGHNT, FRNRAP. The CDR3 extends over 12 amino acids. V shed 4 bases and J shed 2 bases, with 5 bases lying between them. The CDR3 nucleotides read TGTGCTAGTGGTTCGACAAACTATGGCTACACCTTC. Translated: CASGSTNYGYTF.

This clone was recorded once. This chain's CDR3 is CASSSLAGLTGELFF. The CDR3, as DNA: TGTGCCAGCTCATCCCTAGCGGGGCTCACCGGGGAGCTGTTTTTT. V is TRBV18 and J is TRBJ2-2; TRBD2 matches 9 bases. Germline trimming cut 5 bases from V and 4 bases from J; bases unmatched to any gene: 5. Per germline, CDR1 KGHSH and CDR2 LQKENI. This CDR3 is 15 amino acids long.

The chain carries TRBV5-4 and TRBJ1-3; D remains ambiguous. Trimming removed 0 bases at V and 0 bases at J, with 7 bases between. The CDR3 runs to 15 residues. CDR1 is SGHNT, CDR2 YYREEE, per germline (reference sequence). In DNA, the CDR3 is TGTGCCAGCAGCTTGGCCGGTTACTCTGGAAACACCATATATTTT. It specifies CASSLAGYSGNTIYF. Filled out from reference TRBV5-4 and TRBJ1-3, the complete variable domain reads ETGVTQSPTHLIKTRGQQVTLRCSSQSGHNTVSWYQQALGQGPQFIFQYYREEENGRGNFPPRFSGLQFPNYSSELNVNALELDDSALYLCASSLAGYSGNTIYFGEGSWLTVV.

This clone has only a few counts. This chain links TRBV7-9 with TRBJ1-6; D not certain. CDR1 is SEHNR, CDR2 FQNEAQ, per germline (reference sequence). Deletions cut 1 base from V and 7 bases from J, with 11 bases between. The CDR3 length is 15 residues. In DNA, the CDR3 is TGTGCCAGCAGCTTAGGGGGAGGGAAGAATTCACCCCTCCACTTT. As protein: CASSLGGGKNSPLHF.

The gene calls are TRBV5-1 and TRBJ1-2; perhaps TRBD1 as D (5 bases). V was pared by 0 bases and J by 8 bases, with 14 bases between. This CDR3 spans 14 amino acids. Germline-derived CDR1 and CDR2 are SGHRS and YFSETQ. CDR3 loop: CASSLEGREGGYTF. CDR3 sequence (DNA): TGCGCCAGCAGCTTGGAGGGCAGGGAAGGCGGCTACACCTTC.

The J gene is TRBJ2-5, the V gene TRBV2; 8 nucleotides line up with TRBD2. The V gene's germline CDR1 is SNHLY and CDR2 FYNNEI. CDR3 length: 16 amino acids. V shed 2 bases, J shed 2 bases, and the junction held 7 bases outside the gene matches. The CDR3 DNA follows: TGTGCCAGCAGTGAAAGCGGGGGAACCTTTCAAGAGACCCAGTACTTC. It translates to CASSESGGTFQETQYF.

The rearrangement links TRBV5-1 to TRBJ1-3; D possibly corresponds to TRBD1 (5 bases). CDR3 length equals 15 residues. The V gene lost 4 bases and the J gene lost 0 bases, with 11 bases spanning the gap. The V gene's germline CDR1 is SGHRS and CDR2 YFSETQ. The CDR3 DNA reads TGCGCCAGCAGCCCGGGGGGAGACTCTGGAAACACCATATATTTT. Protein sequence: CASSPGGDSGNTIYF.

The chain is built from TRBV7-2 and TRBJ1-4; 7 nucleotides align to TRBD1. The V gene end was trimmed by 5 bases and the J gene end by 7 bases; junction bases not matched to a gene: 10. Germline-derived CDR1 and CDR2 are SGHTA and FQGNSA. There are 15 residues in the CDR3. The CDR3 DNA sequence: TGTGCCAGCAGCCTACAGGGGCAGTCAGGTGAAAAACTGTTTTTT. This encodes CASSLQGQSGEKLFF.

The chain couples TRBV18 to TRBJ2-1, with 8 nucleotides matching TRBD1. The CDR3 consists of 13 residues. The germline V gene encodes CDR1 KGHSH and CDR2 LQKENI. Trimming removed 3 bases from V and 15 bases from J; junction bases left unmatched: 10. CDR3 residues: CASSPDRATLLFF. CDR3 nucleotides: TGTGCCAGCTCACCGGACAGGGCCACACTTCTGTTCTTC.

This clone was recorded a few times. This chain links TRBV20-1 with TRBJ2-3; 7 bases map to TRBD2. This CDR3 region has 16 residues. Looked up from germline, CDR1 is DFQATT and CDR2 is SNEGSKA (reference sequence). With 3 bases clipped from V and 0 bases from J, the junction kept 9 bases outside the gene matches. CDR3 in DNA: TGCAGTGCTAGTCTTCTAGCGGCGGCTAGCACAGATACGCAGTATTTT. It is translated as CSASLLAAASTDTQYF.

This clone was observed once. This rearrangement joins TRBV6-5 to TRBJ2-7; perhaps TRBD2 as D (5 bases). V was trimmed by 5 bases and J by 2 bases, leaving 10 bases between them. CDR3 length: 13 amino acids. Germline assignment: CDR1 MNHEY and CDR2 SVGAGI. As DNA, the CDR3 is TGTGCCAGCAGTCTGGACGGGACCTACGAGCAGTACGTC. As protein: CASSLDGTYEQYV.

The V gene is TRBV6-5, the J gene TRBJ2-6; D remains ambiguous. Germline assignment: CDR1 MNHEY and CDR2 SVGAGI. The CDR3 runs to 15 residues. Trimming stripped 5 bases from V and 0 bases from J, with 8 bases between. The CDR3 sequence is CASSNGSSGANVLTF. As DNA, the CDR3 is TGTGCCAGCAGTAACGGGTCCTCTGGGGCCAACGTCCTGACTTTC.

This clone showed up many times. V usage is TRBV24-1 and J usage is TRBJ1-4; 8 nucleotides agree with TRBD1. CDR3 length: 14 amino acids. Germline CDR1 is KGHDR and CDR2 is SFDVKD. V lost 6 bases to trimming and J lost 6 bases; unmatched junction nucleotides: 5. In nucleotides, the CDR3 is TGTGCCACCAGTACACAGGGGGACGATGAAAAACTGTTTTTT. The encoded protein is CATSTQGDDEKLFF.

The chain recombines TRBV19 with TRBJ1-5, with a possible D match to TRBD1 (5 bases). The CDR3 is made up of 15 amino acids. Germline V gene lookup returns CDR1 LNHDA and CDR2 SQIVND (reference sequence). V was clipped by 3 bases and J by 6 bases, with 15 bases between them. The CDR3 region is CASSIILGGGQPQHF. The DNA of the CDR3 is TGTGCCAGTAGTATCATACTGGGGGGGGGTCAGCCCCAGCATTTT.